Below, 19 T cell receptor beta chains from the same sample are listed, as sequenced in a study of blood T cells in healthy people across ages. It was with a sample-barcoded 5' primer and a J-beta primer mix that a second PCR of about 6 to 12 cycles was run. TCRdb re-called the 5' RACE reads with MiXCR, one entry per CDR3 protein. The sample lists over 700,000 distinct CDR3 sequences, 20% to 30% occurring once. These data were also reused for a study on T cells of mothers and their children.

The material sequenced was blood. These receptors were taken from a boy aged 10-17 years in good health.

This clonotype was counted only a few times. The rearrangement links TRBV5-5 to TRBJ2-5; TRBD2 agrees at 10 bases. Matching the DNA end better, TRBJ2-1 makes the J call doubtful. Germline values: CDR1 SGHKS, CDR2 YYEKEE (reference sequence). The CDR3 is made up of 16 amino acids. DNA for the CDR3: TGTGCCAGCAGCTTGTACCCTAGCGGGAGCCCCAATGAGCAGTTCTTC. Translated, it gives CASSLYPSGSPNEQFF.

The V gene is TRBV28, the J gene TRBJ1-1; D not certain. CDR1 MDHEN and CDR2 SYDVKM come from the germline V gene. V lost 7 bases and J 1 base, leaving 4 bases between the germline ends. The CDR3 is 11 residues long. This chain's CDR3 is CASISNTEAFF. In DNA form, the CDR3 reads TGTGCCAGCATCTCGAACACTGAAGCTTTCTTT. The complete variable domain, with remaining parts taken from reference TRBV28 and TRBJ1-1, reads DVKVTQSSRYLVKRTGEKVFLECVQDMDHENMFWYRQDPGLGLRLIYFSYDVKMKEKGDIPEGYSVSREKKERFSLILESASTNQTSMYLCASISNTEAFFGQGTRLTVV.

The CDR3, as DNA: TGTGCCAGCAGCGGGGACTTTCAAAACCCCTACGAGCAGTACTTC. Protein sequence: CASSGDFQNPYEQYF. V gene TRBV5-6 combines with J gene TRBJ2-7, with a possible D match to TRBD2 (6 bases). This CDR3 spans 15 amino acids. The germline gives CDR1 SGHDT, CDR2 YYEEEE. V dropped 4 bases and J dropped 2 bases, with 16 bases sitting between them. Together with reference TRBV5-6 and TRBJ2-7, the CDR3 gives the full variable domain: DAGVTQSPTHLIKTRGQQVTLRCSPKSGHDTVSWYQQALGQGPQFIFQYYEEEERQRGNFPDRFSGHQFPNYSSELNVNALLLGDSALYLCASSGDFQNPYEQYFGPGTRLTVT.

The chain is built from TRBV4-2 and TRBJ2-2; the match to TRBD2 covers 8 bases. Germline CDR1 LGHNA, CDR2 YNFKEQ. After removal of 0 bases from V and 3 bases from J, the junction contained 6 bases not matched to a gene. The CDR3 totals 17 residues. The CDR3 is CASSQEVASGYTGELFF. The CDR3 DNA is TGTGCCAGCAGCCAAGAAGTCGCTAGCGGGTACACCGGGGAGCTGTTTTTT.

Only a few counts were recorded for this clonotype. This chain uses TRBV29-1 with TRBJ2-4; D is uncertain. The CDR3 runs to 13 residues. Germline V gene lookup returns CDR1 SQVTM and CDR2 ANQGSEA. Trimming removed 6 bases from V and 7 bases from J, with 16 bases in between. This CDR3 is CSVRMVALNIQYF. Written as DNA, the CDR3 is TGCAGCGTACGAATGGTTGCGTTGAACATTCAGTACTTC.

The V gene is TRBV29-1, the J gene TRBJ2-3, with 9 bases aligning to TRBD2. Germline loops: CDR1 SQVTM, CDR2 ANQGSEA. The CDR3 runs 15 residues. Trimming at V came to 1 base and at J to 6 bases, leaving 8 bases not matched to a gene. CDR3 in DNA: TGCAGCGTTGAAGCGGGGGAAAGCGGGGGGGATACGCAGTATTTT. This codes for CSVEAGESGGDTQYF.

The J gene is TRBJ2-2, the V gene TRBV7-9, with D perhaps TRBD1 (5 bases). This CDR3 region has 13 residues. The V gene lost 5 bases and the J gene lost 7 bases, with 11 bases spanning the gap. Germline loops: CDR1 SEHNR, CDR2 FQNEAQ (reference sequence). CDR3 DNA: TGTGCCAGCAGCGCAGGGTTAGGCGGGGAGCTGTTTTTT. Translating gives CASSAGLGGELFF.

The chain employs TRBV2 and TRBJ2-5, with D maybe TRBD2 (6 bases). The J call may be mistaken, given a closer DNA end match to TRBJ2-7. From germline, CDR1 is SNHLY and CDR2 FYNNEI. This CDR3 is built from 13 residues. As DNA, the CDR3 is TGTGCCAGCAAACCCGAGACTAGCTACGAGCAGTACTTC. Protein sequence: CASKPETSYEQYF.

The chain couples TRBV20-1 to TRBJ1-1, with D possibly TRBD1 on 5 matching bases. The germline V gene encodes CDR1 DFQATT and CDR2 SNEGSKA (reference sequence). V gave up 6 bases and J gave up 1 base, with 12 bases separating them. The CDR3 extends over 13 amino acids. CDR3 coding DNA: TGCAGTGCACTTGGGGGGGGGAACACTGAAGCTTTCTTT. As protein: CSALGGGNTEAFF.

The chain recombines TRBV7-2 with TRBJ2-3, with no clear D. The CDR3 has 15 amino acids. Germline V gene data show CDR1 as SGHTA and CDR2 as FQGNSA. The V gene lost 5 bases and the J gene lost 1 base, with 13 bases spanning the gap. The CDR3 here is CASSPPVIGTDTQYF. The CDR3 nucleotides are TGTGCCAGCAGCCCCCCTGTGATCGGCACAGATACGCAGTATTTT.

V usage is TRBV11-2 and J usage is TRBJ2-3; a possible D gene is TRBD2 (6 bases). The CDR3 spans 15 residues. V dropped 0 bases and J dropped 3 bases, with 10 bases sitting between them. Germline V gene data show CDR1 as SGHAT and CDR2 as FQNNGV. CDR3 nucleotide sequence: TGTGCCAGCAGCTTAGAGGCCCTAGCGACAGATACGCAGTATTTT. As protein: CASSLEALATDTQYF. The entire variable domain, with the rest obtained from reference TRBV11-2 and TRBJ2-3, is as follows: EAGVAQSPRYKIIEKRQSVAFWCNPISGHATLYWYQQILGQGPKLLIQFQNNGVVDDSQLPKDRFSAERLKGVDSTLKIQPAKLEDSAVYLCASSLEALATDTQYFGPGTRLTVL.

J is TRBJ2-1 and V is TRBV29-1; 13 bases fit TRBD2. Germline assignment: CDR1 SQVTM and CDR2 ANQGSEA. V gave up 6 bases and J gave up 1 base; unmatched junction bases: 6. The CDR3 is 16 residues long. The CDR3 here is CSVLTSGGPSYNEQFF. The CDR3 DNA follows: TGCAGCGTCCTGACTAGCGGGGGGCCATCCTACAATGAGCAGTTCTTC.

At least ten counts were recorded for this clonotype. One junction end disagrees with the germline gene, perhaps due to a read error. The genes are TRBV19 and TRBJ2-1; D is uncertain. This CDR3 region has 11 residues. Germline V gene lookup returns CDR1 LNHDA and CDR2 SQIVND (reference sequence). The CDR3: CASSIYNEQFF. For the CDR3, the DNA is TGTGCCAGCAGTATATACAATGAGCAGTTCTTC.

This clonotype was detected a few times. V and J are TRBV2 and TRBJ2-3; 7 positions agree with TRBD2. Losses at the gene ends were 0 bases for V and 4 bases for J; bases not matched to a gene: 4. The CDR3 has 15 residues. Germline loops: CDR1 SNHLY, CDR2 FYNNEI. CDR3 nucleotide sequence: TGTGCCAGCAGTGAAGCTGGACTAGACGCAGATACGCAGTATTTT. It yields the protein CASSEAGLDADTQYF. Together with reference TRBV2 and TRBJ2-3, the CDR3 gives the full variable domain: EPEVTQTPSHQVTQMGQEVILRCVPISNHLYFYWYRQILGQKVEFLVSFYNNEISEKSEIFDDQFSVERPDGSNFTLKIRSTKLEDSAMYFCASSEAGLDADTQYFGPGTRLTVL.

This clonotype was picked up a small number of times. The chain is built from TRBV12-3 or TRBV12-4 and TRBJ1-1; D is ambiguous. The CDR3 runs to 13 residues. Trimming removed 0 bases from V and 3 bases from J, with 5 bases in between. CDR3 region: CASSLALDTEAFF. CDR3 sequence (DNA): TGTGCCAGCAGTTTAGCGCTGGACACTGAAGCTTTCTTT.

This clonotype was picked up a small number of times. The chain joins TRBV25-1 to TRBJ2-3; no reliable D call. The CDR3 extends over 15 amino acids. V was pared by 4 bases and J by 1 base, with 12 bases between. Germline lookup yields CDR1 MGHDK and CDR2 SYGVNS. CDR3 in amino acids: CASSALGGGTDTQYF. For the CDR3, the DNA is TGTGCCAGCAGTGCCCTAGGTGGGGGCACAGATACGCAGTATTTT.

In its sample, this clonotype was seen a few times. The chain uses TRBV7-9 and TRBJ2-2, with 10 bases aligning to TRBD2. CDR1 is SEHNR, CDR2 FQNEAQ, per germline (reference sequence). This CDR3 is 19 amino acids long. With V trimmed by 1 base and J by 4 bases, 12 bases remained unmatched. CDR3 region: CASSLGRTSGFSSTGELFF. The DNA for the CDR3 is TGTGCCAGCAGCTTAGGTCGGACTAGCGGCTTTTCGAGCACCGGGGAGCTGTTTTTT.

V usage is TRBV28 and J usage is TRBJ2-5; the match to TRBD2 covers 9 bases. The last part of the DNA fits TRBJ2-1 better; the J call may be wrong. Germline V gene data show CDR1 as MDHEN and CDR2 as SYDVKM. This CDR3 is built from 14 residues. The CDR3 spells CASDQAGGPGEQFF. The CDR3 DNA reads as TGTGCCAGCGACCAGGCGGGAGGGCCGGGTGAGCAGTTCTTC.

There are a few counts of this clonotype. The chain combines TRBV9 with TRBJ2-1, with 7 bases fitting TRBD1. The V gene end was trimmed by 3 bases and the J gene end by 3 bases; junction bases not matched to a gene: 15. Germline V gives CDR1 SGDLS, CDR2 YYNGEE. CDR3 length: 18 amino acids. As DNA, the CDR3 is TGTGCCAGCAGCGCCCCCCGGTCGACAGGGACGGGCTACAATGAGCAGTTCTTC. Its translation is CASSAPRSTGTGYNEQFF.